A single TCR beta chain is shown here with its context. This entry belongs to a study of blood T cell repertoires in COVID-19. About the research overall: COVID-19 samples collected from the United States, Italy and Spain covered acute and convalescent phases. T cells, B-cell-depleted T cells, or PBMCs provided the cDNA or gDNA that served as material.

Generated by immunoSEQ multiplex PCR, the TCRdb table keeps only in-frame clones and is missing some. The data hold about 370,000 clones, with roughly nine tenths observed a single time. In germline, CDR1 is SGHNT, CDR2 YYREEE (reference sequence). With 4 bases removed from V and 1 base from J, the gap between germline ends came to 12 bases. The CDR3 is made up of 15 amino acids. Source material: PBMCs or T cells enriched from blood (not recorded which). The receptor's source is a woman in her forties who had been exposed to COVID-19. This rearrangement joins TRBV5-4 to TRBJ1-3; D is ambiguous. The CDR3 coding sequence is TGTGCCAGCAGCAACCCGACGGGATCTGGAAACACCATATATTTT. Its protein product is CASSNPTGSGNTIYF.